These T cell receptor beta chains were read from a single sample in a study of cytomegalovirus exposure and HLA in healthy donors. Method: immunoSEQ multiplex PCR; TCRdb's copy keeps in-frame clones and lacks some. The sample holds 200,000 to 250,000 clones, roughly 83% seen once. Sequencing used PBMCs. These receptors were taken from a boy between 2 and 15 years old in good health and CMV-seronegative. CDR3s include the opening cysteine and the closing phenylalanine or tryptophan. D genes are given only for firm matches. The listing skips clone size in some rows; elsewhere it reads once, few, many or a size class.

TRBV10-3,14,TRBJ2-3,.,TRBD2,TGTGCCATCAGCGATACTAGCGGGGCAGATACGCAGTATTTT,CAISDTSGADTQYF
TRBV30,13,TRBJ1-5,once,.,TGTGCCTGGAGTGTTAGAAGGGGACAGCCCCAGCATTTT,CAWSVRRGQPQHF
TRBV7-9,14,TRBJ1-1,.,.,TGTGCCAGCACCCCGTACGGGGAAGACACTGAAGCTTTCTTT,CASTPYGEDTEAFF
TRBV6-1,14,TRBJ1-2,.,.,TGTGCCAGCAGGAACCCCTCAGGGGTGACTGGCTACACCTTC,CASRNPSGVTGYTF
TRBV27,13,TRBJ1-5,.,.,TGTGCCAGCGGATGGGGGGGCAATCAGCCCCAGCATTTT,CASGWGGNQPQHF
TRBV5-1,13,TRBJ2-7,.,.,TGCGCCAGCAGCTTGGCCACAAACTACGAGCAGTACTTC,CASSLATNYEQYF
TRBV2,17,TRBJ2-6,.,.,TGTGCCAGCAGTGAATCGGCAGGGAGGACAGGGGCCAACGTCCTGACTTTC,CASSESAGRTGANVLTF
TRBV5-5,16,TRBJ1-3,.,TRBD1,TGTGCCAGCAGCTTGCGGGACAGCTCCTCTGGAAACACCATATATTTT,CASSLRDSSSGNTIYF
TRBV19,13,TRBJ1-1,.,TRBD1,TGTGCCAGTAGTCTAGGGACAGCCAGTGAAGCTTTCTTT,CASSLGTASEAFF
TRBV25-1,13,TRBJ1-1,.,TRBD1,TGTGCCAGCAGTGGACAGGGGTCTCTCGAAGCTTTCTTT,CASSGQGSLEAFF
TRBV5-6,13,TRBJ2-7,few,.,TGTGCCGGAGGAAAGGGGGGGTTCTACGAGCAGTACTTC,CAGGKGGFYEQYF
TRBV7-2,15,TRBJ2-3,.,TRBD2,TGTGCCAGCAGCTCAGAGAGACTAGCGTCAGATACGCAGTATTTT,CASSSERLASDTQYF
TRBV7-9,16,TRBJ2-5,.,.,TGTGCCAGCAGCCCCACGAGAAGGGGTGGAAAAGAGACCCAGTACTTC,CASSPTRRGGKETQYF
TRBV29-1,10,TRBJ1-1,.,TRBD1,TGCAGCGTTGGGACAGGTGAAGCTTTCTTT,CSVGTGEAFF
TRBV20-1,11,TRBJ2-1,.,.,TGCAGTGCTAGGACTAGACACGAGCAGTTCTTC,CSARTRHEQFF
TRBV10-1,17,TRBJ1-1,.,.,TGCGCCAGCAGTGAGTCTCGGCTAGGGAGTGTGAACACTGAAGCTTTCTTT,CASSESRLGSVNTEAFF
TRBV2,15,TRBJ1-5,.,.,TGTGCCAGCAGTGAAGGGGGGGGAAGCAATCAGCCCCAGCATTTT,CASSEGGGSNQPQHF
TRBV19,16,TRBJ1-5,.,TRBD1,TGTGCCAGTAGTATAGAAGGACAGGGTGGCAATCAGCCCCAGCATTTT,CASSIEGQGGNQPQHF
TRBV9,15,TRBJ1-1,.,.,TGTGCCAGCAGCGTAGGTCTGGCAGAGGACACTGAAGCTTTCTTT,CASSVGLAEDTEAFF
TRBV7-8,13,TRBJ2-7,.,.,TGTGCCAGCAGCTTACCCTTTTCCTACGAGCAGTACTTC,CASSLPFSYEQYF
TRBV9,14,TRBJ2-3,.,TRBD1,TGTGCCAGCAGCGTGGGACAGGGGTTAGATACGCAGTATTTT,CASSVGQGLDTQYF
TRBV2,14,TRBJ2-7,.,TRBD1,TGTGCCAGCAAGGAGGGGACAGGGTCGGTCGAGCAGTACTTC,CASKEGTGSVEQYF
TRBV9,18,TRBJ1-4,.,.,TGTGCCAGCAGCCCTTTAAGCCCCCACTCGGGTGTAGAGGAAAAACTGTTTTTT,CASSPLSPHSGVEEKLFF
TRBV19,15,TRBJ2-7,.,.,TGTGCCAGTAGTCGGGGGGCCTCCTTCTCCTACGAGCAGTACTTC,CASSRGASFSYEQYF
TRBV25-1,15,TRBJ2-3,.,.,TGTGCCAGCAGCGAATGGGTGGGAGGGGGTGATACGCAGTATTTT,CASSEWVGGGDTQYF
TRBV7-8,14,TRBJ1-1,.,.,TGTGCCAGCAGCTTAGACGGGTCGAACACTGAAGCTTTCTTT,CASSLDGSNTEAFF
TRBV6-1,13,TRBJ1-2,.,TRBD1,TGTGCCAGCAGCGGACAGGGTAACTATGGCTACACCTTC,CASSGQGNYGYTF
TRBV5-4,17,TRBJ2-3,.,TRBD1,TGTGCCAGCAGCCTCCCAGGGGGCATGTCCCCCACAGATACGCAGTATTTT,CASSLPGGMSPTDTQYF
TRBV4-1,16,TRBJ2-1,once,TRBD2,TGCGCCAGCAGCCAGCCCGGGACTAGCGCATACAATGAGCAGTTCTTC,CASSQPGTSAYNEQFF
TRBV4-1,15,TRBJ1-1,few,.,TGCGCCAGCAGCCAAGGACAGTTAGGTTCCACTGAAGCTTTCTTT,CASSQGQLGSTEAFF
TRBV5-1,13,TRBJ2-2,.,TRBD2,TGCGCCAGCAGCTTTAGCGGGGCCGGGGAGCTGTTTTTT,CASSFSGAGELFF
TRBV29-1,12,TRBJ2-2,.,.,TGCAGCGTGAGGGAGACGAACGGGGAGCTGTTTTTT,CSVRETNGELFF
TRBV6-5,15,TRBJ1-3,.,TRBD1,TGTGCCAGCAGCAGTAGACAGGGTTATGGAAACACCATATATTTT,CASSSRQGYGNTIYF
TRBV6-5,14,TRBJ2-5,.,TRBD1,TGTGCCAGCACCTCGCAGGGGGCCCAAGAGACCCAGTACTTC,CASTSQGAQETQYF
TRBV7-2,16,TRBJ2-5,.,TRBD2,TGTGCCAGCAGCTCCTGGACTAGCGGGGGGTGGGAGACCCAGTACTTC,CASSSWTSGGWETQYF
TRBV28,14,TRBJ2-1,.,TRBD2,TGTGCCAGCAGGGCCAGCGGGACCTTCAATGAGCAGTTCTTC,CASRASGTFNEQFF